The entry below gives a single TCR beta chain sequence along with its context. This record belongs to a study of control samples from healthy donors and cancer patients. This CDR3 spans 16 amino acids. CDR1 is MDHEN, CDR2 SYDVKM, per germline. V was shortened by 6 bases and J by 0 bases, with 18 bases between the two germline ends. Clones were read by immunoSEQ multiplex PCR, and TCRdb kept only the in-frame ones, dropping some. Of around 130,000 clones in the sample, roughly 95% are singletons; the top ten hold about 4%. The V and J genes are TRBV28 and TRBJ2-7; unclear D gene. This clonotype originated in a man aged 25 to 45 in good health. The sequencing sample was made of blood. The CDR3 region is CASSLLPRGASYEQYF. DNA for the CDR3: TGTGCCAGCAGCCTCCTTCCCCGTGGAGCCTCCTACGAGCAGTACTTC.